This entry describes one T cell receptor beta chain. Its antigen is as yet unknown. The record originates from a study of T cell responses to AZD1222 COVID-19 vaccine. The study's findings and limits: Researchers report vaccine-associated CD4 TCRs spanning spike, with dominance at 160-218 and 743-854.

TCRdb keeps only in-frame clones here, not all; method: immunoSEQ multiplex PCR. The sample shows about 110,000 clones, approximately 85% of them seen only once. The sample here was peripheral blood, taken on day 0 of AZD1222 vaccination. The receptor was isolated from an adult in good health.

CDR3 in DNA: TGTGCCAGCAGCCCTTACGGACAGGGTCGAAGTAAACAGCCCCAGCATTTT. This codes for CASSPYGQGRSKQPQHF. The J gene is TRBJ1-5, the V gene TRBV6-2 or TRBV6-3, with 8 bases that match TRBD1. This CDR3 is 17 amino acids long. V shed 6 bases, J shed 7 bases, and the junction held 17 bases outside the gene matches. The V gene's germline CDR1 is MNHEY and CDR2 SVGEGT.